This T cell receptor (beta chain) was sequenced during a study of identical twins. Study-level results: Invariant cells of the MAIT and iNKT types might have partly distorted the zero-insertion analyses.

Of note for this clonotype: Its antigen remains unknown.

TCRdb redid the calling of the 5' RACE reads with MiXCR, one entry per CDR3 protein. The sample has about 520,000 distinct CDR3 sequences, 20% to 25% seen once; the top ten hold 0.75% to 0.95%. This CDR3 has 15 residues. The V end was cut by 2 bases, the J end by 0 bases, with 10 bases between. Germline V gives CDR1 MNHEY, CDR2 SVGAGI. These data were likewise used in another study, on T cells expressing NK-cell markers. That source reports: Obtained from sorted CD3+CD56+NKG2C+, CD3+CD56+NKG2C- and CD3+CD56-NKG2C+ T cells were the TCR beta repertoires. The CD3+CD56-NKG2C+ fraction of a few donors was also led by these clonotypes.

The origin of this receptor is a woman between 18 and 29 years old in good health. This sequence joins TRBV6-5 and TRBJ1-1, with a possible D match to TRBD1 (6 bases). The material sequenced was CD4+ T cells sorted from blood. The CDR3, as DNA: TGTGCCAGCAGTTACACCGGGGGGCTGAACACTGAAGCTTTCTTT. It encodes CASSYTGGLNTEAFF.